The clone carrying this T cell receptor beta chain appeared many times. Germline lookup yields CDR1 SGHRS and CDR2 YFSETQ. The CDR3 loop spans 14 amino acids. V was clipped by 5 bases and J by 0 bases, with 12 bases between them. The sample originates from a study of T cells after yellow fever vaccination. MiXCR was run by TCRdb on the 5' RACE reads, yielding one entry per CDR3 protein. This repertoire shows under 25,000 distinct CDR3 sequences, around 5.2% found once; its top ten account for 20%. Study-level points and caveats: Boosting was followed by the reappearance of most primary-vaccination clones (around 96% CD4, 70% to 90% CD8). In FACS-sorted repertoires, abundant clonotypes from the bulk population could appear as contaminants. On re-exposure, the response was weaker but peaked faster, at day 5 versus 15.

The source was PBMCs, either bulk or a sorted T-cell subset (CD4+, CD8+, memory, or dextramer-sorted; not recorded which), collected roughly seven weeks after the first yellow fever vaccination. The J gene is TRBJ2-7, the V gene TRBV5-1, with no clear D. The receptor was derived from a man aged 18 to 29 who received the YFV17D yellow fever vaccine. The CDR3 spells CASRNPRSSYEQYF. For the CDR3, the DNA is TGCGCCAGCAGGAATCCCCGGAGCTCCTACGAGCAGTACTTC.